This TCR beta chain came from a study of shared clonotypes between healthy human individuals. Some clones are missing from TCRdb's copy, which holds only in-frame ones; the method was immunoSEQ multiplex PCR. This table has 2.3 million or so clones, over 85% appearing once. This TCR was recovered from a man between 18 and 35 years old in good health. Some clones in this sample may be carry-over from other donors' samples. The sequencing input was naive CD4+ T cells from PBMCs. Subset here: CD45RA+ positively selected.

The CDR3 DNA reads as TGTGCCAGCACCAAGGGCGGATACTCCTACGAGCAGTACTTC. It is translated as CASTKGGYSYEQYF. This chain connects TRBV7-2 to TRBJ2-7, with no clear D. Trimming shortened V by 7 bases and J by 0 bases, and 13 bases separated the two germline ends. Germline CDR1 is SGHTA and CDR2 is FQGNSA. This CDR3 has 14 residues.